These 24 T cell receptor beta chains share one sample of origin, sequenced in a study of shared clonotypes between healthy human individuals. Sequencing was performed with immunoSEQ multiplex PCR; in TCRdb, only in-frame clones are kept and a portion is missing. The sample gives about 980,000 clones, more than 75% of which show up once; about 1.5% is in the top ten. The sample comprised memory CD4+ T cells sorted from blood. The sample's subset: CD45RA-negative fraction. The source of these receptors is a man younger than 35 in good health.

The rearrangement joins TRBV29-1 to TRBJ2-5; D is perhaps TRBD1 or TRBD2 (5 bases each). The germline V and J ends were trimmed by 7 bases and 10 bases, with 22 bases remaining between them. This CDR3 contains 13 residues. Germline lookup yields CDR1 SQVTM and CDR2 ANQGSEA. In DNA form, the CDR3 reads TGCAGCGCCAGGGACGACCGAGTATTGAACCAGTACTTC. This codes for CSARDDRVLNQYF.

This clone was counted a few times. CDR3 sequence reads: CASSFGGLYEQYF. The CDR3 DNA sequence: TGTGCCAGCAGCTTCGGGGGCCTATACGAGCAGTACTTC. This chain links TRBV5-6 with TRBJ2-7; D is tentatively TRBD1 or TRBD2 (6 bases each). The germline CDR1 and CDR2 sequences are SGHDT and YYEEEE. The V gene lost 2 bases and the J gene lost 4 bases, with 10 bases spanning the gap. There are 13 residues in the CDR3.

This chain's CDR3 is CASSLGLFSPTTNEKLFF. The CDR3, as DNA: TGTGCCAGCAGCCTCGGACTCTTCTCACCCACAACTAATGAAAAACTGTTTTTT. The rearrangement joins TRBV14 to TRBJ1-4; D not resolved. Trimming removed 4 bases from V and 0 bases from J, with 18 bases in between. This CDR3 spans 18 amino acids. Germline CDR1 SGHDN, CDR2 FVKESK.

In this sample, this clone turned up many times. The chain is built from TRBV29-1 and TRBJ2-4; D gene ambiguous. This CDR3 is 15 amino acids long. Germline lookup yields CDR1 SQVTM and CDR2 ANQGSEA. V lost 5 bases and J lost 0, with 14 bases in between. The CDR3 protein is CSVLHHSLAKNIQYF. The DNA of the CDR3 is TGCAGCGTTCTTCATCACAGCCTAGCCAAAAACATTCAGTACTTC.

V is TRBV7-8 and J is TRBJ1-3, with D possibly TRBD1 on 6 matching bases. The CDR3 is 15 amino acids. With 5 bases removed from V and 2 bases from J, the gap between germline ends came to 13 bases. Germline V gives CDR1 SGHVS, CDR2 FQNEAQ. CDR3 bases: TGTGCCAGCAGCCCCACAGGGACCGCTGGAAACACCATATATTTT. Translated, it gives CASSPTGTAGNTIYF.

The V gene is TRBV29-1, the J gene TRBJ2-1, with unresolved D. The CDR3 extends over 12 amino acids. The V and J ends lost 3 bases and 3 bases respectively, with 6 bases between them. Per the germline V gene, CDR1 is SQVTM and CDR2 is ANQGSEA. CDR3 sequence: CSVETGYNEQFF. The CDR3 DNA reads TGCAGCGTTGAGACCGGCTACAATGAGCAGTTCTTC.

The chain has TRBV5-1 and TRBJ1-1; D is uncertain. Germline V gene lookup returns CDR1 SGHRS and CDR2 YFSETQ. The CDR3 loop spans 14 amino acids. V lost 5 bases and J lost 0, with 11 bases in between. The CDR3 region is CASRPDGMNTEAFF. The CDR3 nucleotides read TGCGCCAGCAGACCAGACGGGATGAACACTGAAGCTTTCTTT. The full variable domain, rest sourced from reference TRBV5-1 and TRBJ1-1, is KAGVTQTPRYLIKTRGQQVTLSCSPISGHRSVSWYQQTPGQGLQFLFEYFSETQRNKGNFPGRFSGRQFSNSRSEMNVSTLELGDSALYLCASRPDGMNTEAFFGQGTRLTVV.

This chain uses TRBV10-3 with TRBJ1-2; D is undetermined. CDR1 is ENHRY, CDR2 SYGVKD, per germline. The CDR3 extends over 15 amino acids. Trimming pared 0 bases from V and 0 bases from J, leaving 8 bases between. CDR3 sequence (DNA): TGTGCCATCAGTGAGTCCTCGGTCGCTAACTATGGCTACACCTTC. Translation: CAISESSVANYGYTF.

The rearrangement uses TRBV10-1 and TRBJ1-2, with D perhaps TRBD1 (5 bases). V lost 3 bases and J lost 6, with 14 bases in between. Germline lookup yields CDR1 WNHNN and CDR2 SYGVQD (reference sequence). The CDR3 contains 14 residues. CDR3: CASSDRVDIDGYTF. The DNA for the CDR3 is TGCGCCAGCAGTGACAGGGTGGATATTGATGGCTACACCTTC.

The CDR3 region is CASGGTKETQYF. The CDR3 region has the DNA TGCGCCAGCGGCGGGACCAAAGAGACCCAGTACTTC. The chain is built from TRBV5-1 and TRBJ2-5, with TRBD2 as a possible D gene (6 bases). Trimming removed 7 bases at V and 3 bases at J, with 10 bases between. The CDR3 totals 12 residues. Germline CDR1 SGHRS, CDR2 YFSETQ. Supplemented by reference TRBV5-1 and TRBJ2-5, the full variable domain reads KAGVTQTPRYLIKTRGQQVTLSCSPISGHRSVSWYQQTPGQGLQFLFEYFSETQRNKGNFPGRFSGRQFSNSRSEMNVSTLELGDSALYLCASGGTKETQYFGPGTRLLVL.

This clone was counted a few times. The chain employs TRBV7-9 and TRBJ1-1, with TRBD1 matching 8 bases. From germline, CDR1 is SEHNR and CDR2 FQNEAQ (reference sequence). The V and J ends lost 5 bases and 1 base, in that order; junction bases with no gene match: 9. The CDR3 has 16 amino acids. The CDR3 DNA is TGTGCCAGCAGCCTATTGCGGACAGGGAGGAACACTGAAGCTTTCTTT. Its translation: CASSLLRTGRNTEAFF.

The rearrangement joins TRBV7-2 to TRBJ1-2, with D possibly being TRBD1 (5 bases). Germline values: CDR1 SGHTA, CDR2 FQGNSA. The CDR3 spans 13 residues. V lost 5 bases to trimming and J lost 8 bases, with 15 bases between them. CDR3 bases: TGTGCCAGCAGCCCCAAGACAGTTGAAGGCTACACCTTC. It codes for CASSPKTVEGYTF.

The chain joins TRBV5-5 to TRBJ1-5; 9 nucleotides line up with TRBD1. Germline V gene data show CDR1 as SGHKS and CDR2 as YYEKEE (reference sequence). V shed 5 bases, J shed 2 bases, and the junction held 5 bases outside the gene matches. There are 15 residues in the CDR3. In DNA, the CDR3 is TGTGCCAGCAGTAGGACAGGGGTTGGCAATCAGCCCCAGCATTTT. It specifies CASSRTGVGNQPQHF.

The rearrangement uses TRBV15 and TRBJ1-3; a weak D match, TRBD1 (5 bases). Per germline, CDR1 LNHNV and CDR2 YYDKDF (reference sequence). This CDR3 is built from 14 residues. V was shortened by 3 bases and J by 2 bases, with 8 bases between the two germline ends. CDR3 protein: CATSSEGPGNTIYF. Here the CDR3 DNA reads TGTGCCACCAGCAGCGAGGGACCTGGAAACACCATATATTTT.

The chain recombines TRBV19 with TRBJ2-3, with 8 bases that match TRBD1. Germline V gene data show CDR1 as LNHDA and CDR2 as SQIVND (reference sequence). The CDR3 is 13 residues long. Trimming removed 6 bases from V and 6 bases from J; junction bases left unmatched: 5. The CDR3, as DNA: TGTGCCAGTAGAGGACAGGGCAGGGATACGCAGTATTTT. It codes for CASRGQGRDTQYF.

This clone was seen a handful of times. The V gene is TRBV5-6, the J gene TRBJ2-1; D possibly corresponds to TRBD1 (6 bases). Germline CDR1 SGHDT, CDR2 YYEEEE. Trimming removed 4 bases at V and 8 bases at J, with 13 bases between. The CDR3 runs 13 residues. CDR3 in amino acids: CASSPPQGHEQFF. The CDR3 DNA reads TGTGCCAGCAGCCCCCCACAGGGCCATGAGCAGTTCTTC.

The chain uses TRBV2 and TRBJ1-1; TRBD1 is a possible D gene (6 bases). Between the trimmed V and J ends, which lost 0 bases and 5 bases, there was a span of 10 bases. Germline CDR1 reads SNHLY; CDR2 reads FYNNEI. This CDR3 has 14 residues. CDR3: CASSEAKGGTEAFF. CDR3 nucleotide sequence: TGTGCCAGCAGTGAAGCAAAGGGGGGAACTGAAGCTTTCTTT.

This clone is a singleton in its sample. The chain combines TRBV14 with TRBJ1-2; D is unclear. From germline, CDR1 is SGHDN and CDR2 FVKESK. The CDR3 runs to 13 residues. V was shortened by 7 bases and J by 0 bases, with 9 bases between the two germline ends. CDR3 sequence: CASTPYANYGYTF. CDR3 nucleotide sequence: TGTGCCAGCACCCCATACGCTAACTATGGCTACACCTTC.

The chain joins TRBV11-2 to TRBJ2-7, with 7 bases matching TRBD2. This CDR3 has 13 residues. Germline V gene lookup returns CDR1 SGHAT and CDR2 FQNNGV. V lost 1 base to trimming and J lost 3 bases; unmatched junction nucleotides: 0. This CDR3 reads CASSLGDYYEQYF. The CDR3 DNA is TGTGCCAGCAGCTTAGGGGACTACTACGAGCAGTACTTC.

V usage is TRBV5-5 and J usage is TRBJ2-5, with TRBD2 identical over 13 bases. J lost 7 bases, V lost 4 bases, and 7 bases had no gene match. This CDR3 comprises 15 residues. Germline V gives CDR1 SGHKS, CDR2 YYEKEE (reference sequence). CDR3 DNA: TGTGCCAGCAGCCCGGGACTAGCGGGGATAGGGACCCAGTACTTC. This translates into CASSPGLAGIGTQYF. Full variable domain (remainder filled in from reference TRBV5-5 and TRBJ2-5): DAGVTQSPTHLIKTRGQQVTLRCSPISGHKSVSWYQQVLGQGPQFIFQYYEKEERGRGNFPDRFSARQFPNYSSELNVNALLLGDSALYLCASSPGLAGIGTQYFGPGTRLLVL.

V usage is TRBV27 and J usage is TRBJ1-6; 9 bases fit TRBD1. Germline lookup yields CDR1 MNHEY and CDR2 SMNVEV (reference sequence). V trimming: 2 bases; J trimming: 7 bases; junction bases outside the gene matches: 6. This CDR3 region has 16 residues. CDR3 in amino acids: CASSLPGQGPNSPLHF. The CDR3, as DNA: TGTGCCAGCAGTTTACCGGGACAGGGCCCAAATTCACCCCTCCACTTT.

This clone was seen a handful of times. This chain connects TRBV5-4 to TRBJ1-1; 8 nucleotides match TRBD1. Per the germline V gene, CDR1 is SGHNT and CDR2 is YYREEE (reference sequence). Trimming removed 5 bases from V and 2 bases from J; junction bases left unmatched: 8. CDR3 length: 15 amino acids. This chain's CDR3 is CASRPGQGGNTEAFF. Here the CDR3 DNA reads TGTGCCAGCAGACCTGGACAGGGAGGCAACACTGAAGCTTTCTTT.

V gene TRBV2 combines with J gene TRBJ2-2, with D perhaps matching TRBD2 (6 bases). Germline V gene sequence: CDR1 SNHLY, CDR2 FYNNEI. V lost 3 bases, J lost 2 bases, and 7 bases lay in between. The CDR3 spans 14 residues. CDR3 protein: CASSETRNTGELFF. In DNA form, the CDR3 reads TGTGCCAGCAGTGAGACTAGAAACACCGGGGAGCTGTTTTTT.

This rearrangement joins TRBV15 to TRBJ1-5; tentative D call: TRBD1 (6 bases). The CDR3 consists of 15 residues. Between the trimmed V and J ends, which lost 5 bases and 2 bases, there was a span of 13 bases. CDR1 and CDR2 (germline): LNHNV, YYDKDF (reference sequence). The CDR3 DNA sequence: TGTGCCACCAGCGGGGGGGGCGCGGGCAATCAGCCCCAGCATTTT. As protein: CATSGGGAGNQPQHF.